Listed below are T cell receptor beta chains from one sample, sequenced in a study of T-cell memory formation after mild COVID-19. Via MiXCR, TCRdb re-called the 5' RACE reads, giving one row per CDR3 protein. This sample carries about 210,000 distinct CDR3 sequences, roughly 30% of them seen once, and the ten largest clones take over 10%. Sequencing was performed on PBMCs or a T cell subset sorted from them (not recorded which). Source of these receptors: an adult woman who had mild COVID-19 (a few samples of this study predate the infection). Cell type and time point are not known. Each CDR3 is given with its conserved first and last residue. The D gene is left open where the match is weak. Not all rows give a size; the values are once, few, many and, for expanded clones, a class.

J	size	D	length	V	DNA	CDR3
TRBJ2-5	NA	NA	13	TRBV7-2	TGTGCAAGCGTATGGGGGAACCACGAGACCCAGTACTTC	CASVWGNHETQYF
TRBJ1-1	NA	NA	15	TRBV29-1	TGCAGCGTTATGCCATCCTCGACAGTGAACACTGAAGCTTTCTTT	CSVMPSSTVNTEAFF
TRBJ1-1	few	NA	13	TRBV5-1	TGCGCCAGCAGCTTCCAGGGGAACACTGAAGCTTTCTTT	CASSFQGNTEAFF
TRBJ2-7	few	NA	14	TRBV20-1	TGCAGTGCCTCGGAAGGACTTCTGACCTACGAGCAGTACTTC	CSASEGLLTYEQYF
TRBJ1-2	NA	NA	14	TRBV30	TGTGCCTGGAGTACATTAGGACGGAACTATGGCTACACCTTC	CAWSTLGRNYGYTF
TRBJ1-1	NA	NA	14	TRBV5-1	TGCGCCAGCAGCTATGACAGACAGAACACTGAAGCTTTCTTT	CASSYDRQNTEAFF
TRBJ2-1	few	NA	14	TRBV4-2	TGTGCCAGCAGCCAAGATATTAGGGCCGATGAGCAGTTCTTC	CASSQDIRADEQFF
TRBJ2-7	NA	NA	13	TRBV29-1	TGCAGCGTTCGAGACCCACTCTCCTACGAGCAGTACTTC	CSVRDPLSYEQYF
TRBJ1-2	once	TRBD1	13	TRBV29-1	TGCAGCGTTGGACAGGGGACCAGCAGTGGCTACACCTTC	CSVGQGTSSGYTF
TRBJ2-2	few	TRBD2	16	TRBV5-1	TGCGCCAGCAGCCGCACTAGCGGGACGAACACCGGGGAGCTGTTTTTT	CASSRTSGTNTGELFF
TRBJ2-7	NA	TRBD2	14	TRBV6-2/TRBV6-3	TGTGCCAGCATGGCGGGAGACATCTCCTACGAGCAGTACTTC	CASMAGDISYEQYF
TRBJ2-1	NA	TRBD2	14	TRBV12-3/TRBV12-4	TGTGCCAGCAGCGGGAGGTCCCCTGGGAGTGAGCAGTTCTTC	CASSGRSPGSEQFF
TRBJ1-5	NA	NA	15	TRBV24-1	TGTGCCACCAGTCGGGGGGGCTCGGGCAATCAGCCCCAGCATTTT	CATSRGGSGNQPQHF
TRBJ2-7	few	TRBD2	17	TRBV28	TGTGCCAGCAGTTCGCGGGGGGACCCGAGCATTCCCTACGAGCAGTACTTC	CASSSRGDPSIPYEQYF
TRBJ2-7	NA	TRBD2	14	TRBV7-6	TGTGCCAGCAGCCCTATCGGGGGGATGGACGAGCAGTACTTC	CASSPIGGMDEQYF
TRBJ2-1	NA	TRBD1	15	TRBV10-3	TGTGCCATCAGTATCGACAGGGGGCTGGTAAATGAGCAGTTCTTC	CAISIDRGLVNEQFF
TRBJ2-7	few	TRBD1	15	TRBV5-1	TGCGCCAGCAGCTTTACAGGGGGCTCAAGAGAGGAGCAGTACTTC	CASSFTGGSREEQYF
TRBJ2-1	many	TRBD1	16	TRBV24-1	TGTGCCACCAGTGACCCTGCAGGGGGCGATTACAATGAGCAGTTCTTC	CATSDPAGGDYNEQFF
TRBJ2-7	NA	NA	13	TRBV20-1	TGCAGTGCTAGAAAACCCCAAGCCTACGAGCAGTACTTC	CSARKPQAYEQYF
TRBJ1-2	few	TRBD1	16	TRBV11-1	TGTGCCAGCAGCTTAGAAAGACAGGGGAACGTCTATGGCTACACCTTC	CASSLERQGNVYGYTF
TRBJ2-7	NA	NA	14	TRBV19	TGTGCCAGTAGTACAGGTAGCTTCACCTACGAGCAGTACTTC	CASSTGSFTYEQYF
TRBJ2-1	NA	NA	15	TRBV3-1	TGTGCCAGCAGCCAAGAACTATCCCTAGGGAATGAGCAGTTCTTC	CASSQELSLGNEQFF
TRBJ2-1	NA	TRBD2	15	TRBV7-6	TGTGCCAGCAGTCGAGCGGGGGGGCCGACCCATGAGCAGTTCTTC	CASSRAGGPTHEQFF
TRBJ2-7	NA	NA	14	TRBV2	TGTGCCAGCACCCAAGAAGGCGGACCCTACGAGCAGTACTTC	CASTQEGGPYEQYF
TRBJ2-3	NA	NA	12	TRBV7-2	TGTGCCAGCAGCTTATCCAGGGATACGCAGTATTTT	CASSLSRDTQYF
TRBJ2-1	NA	TRBD1	13	TRBV2	TGTGCCAGCACCAGGGGGCTACGGGATGAGCAGTTCTTC	CASTRGLRDEQFF
TRBJ2-3	few	NA	14	TRBV30	TGTGCCTGGAGTGCGGGACACCGACTGAATACGCAGTATTTT	CAWSAGHRLNTQYF
TRBJ2-1	NA	NA	16	TRBV5-1	TGCGCCAGCAGCTCGGCGGGCCTGAGCTCCTACAATGAGCAGTTCTTC	CASSSAGLSSYNEQFF
TRBJ1-2	NA	NA	12	TRBV7-9	TGTGCCAGCAGCTTCCCTGGTGGTGGCTACACCTTC	CASSFPGGGYTF